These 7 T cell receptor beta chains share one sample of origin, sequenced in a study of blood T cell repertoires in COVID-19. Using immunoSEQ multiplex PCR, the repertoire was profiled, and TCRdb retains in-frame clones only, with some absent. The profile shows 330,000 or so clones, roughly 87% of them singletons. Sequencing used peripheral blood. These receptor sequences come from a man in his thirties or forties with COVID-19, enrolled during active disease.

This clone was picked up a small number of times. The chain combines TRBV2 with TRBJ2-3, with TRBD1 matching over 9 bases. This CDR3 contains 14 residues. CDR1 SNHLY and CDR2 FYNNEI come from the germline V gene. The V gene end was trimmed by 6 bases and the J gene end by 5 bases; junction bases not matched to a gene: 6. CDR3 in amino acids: CASRVTGGVDTQYF. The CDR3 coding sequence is TGTGCCAGCAGAGTGACAGGGGGGGTAGATACGCAGTATTTT.

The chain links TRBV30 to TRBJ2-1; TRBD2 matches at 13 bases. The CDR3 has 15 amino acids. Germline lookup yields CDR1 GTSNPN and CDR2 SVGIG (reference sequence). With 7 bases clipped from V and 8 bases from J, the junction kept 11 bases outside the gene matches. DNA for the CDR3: TGTGCCTCCCCCGTCGGGACTAGCGGGATCTATGAGCAGTTCTTC. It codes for CASPVGTSGIYEQFF.

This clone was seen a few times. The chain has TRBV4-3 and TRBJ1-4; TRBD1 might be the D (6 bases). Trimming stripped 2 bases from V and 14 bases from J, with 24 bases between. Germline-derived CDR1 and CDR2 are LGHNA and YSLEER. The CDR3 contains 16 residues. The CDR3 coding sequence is TGCGCCAGCAGCCAACTCCCCCCTCAGGACAGTCCGCTTCTGTTTTTT. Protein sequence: CASSQLPPQDSPLLFF.

DNA of the CDR3: TGTGCCAGCGGGACAGGCGGGAGCTCCTACGAGCAGTACTTC. Translated: CASGTGGSSYEQYF. The V call is TRBV27, the J call TRBJ2-7; D perhaps matches TRBD1 (8 bases). The CDR3 runs 14 residues. In germline, CDR1 is MNHEY, CDR2 SMNVEV (reference sequence). V gave up 8 bases and J gave up 0 bases, with 14 bases separating them.

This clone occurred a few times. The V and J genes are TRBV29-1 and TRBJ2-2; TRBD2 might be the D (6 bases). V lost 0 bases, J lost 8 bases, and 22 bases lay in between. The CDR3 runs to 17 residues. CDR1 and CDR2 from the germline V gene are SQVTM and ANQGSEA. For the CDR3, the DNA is TGCAGCGTTGAAGACCCAGGACGGCGGGGAGAGACGGGGGAGCTGTTTTTT. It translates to CSVEDPGRRGETGELFF.

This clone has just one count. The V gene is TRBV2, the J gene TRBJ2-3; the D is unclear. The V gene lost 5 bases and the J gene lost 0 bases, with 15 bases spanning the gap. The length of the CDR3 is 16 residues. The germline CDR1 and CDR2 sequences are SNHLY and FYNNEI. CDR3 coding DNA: TGTGCCAGCAGTCATCCGCAAGTAACTAGCACAGATACGCAGTATTTT. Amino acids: CASSHPQVTSTDTQYF.

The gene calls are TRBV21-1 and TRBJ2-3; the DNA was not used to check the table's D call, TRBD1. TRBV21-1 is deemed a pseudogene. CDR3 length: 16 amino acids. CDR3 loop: CASSRFTGGSFNTQYF. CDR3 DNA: TGTGCCAGCAGCCGATTCACAGGGGGTTCTTTTAATACGCAGTATTTT.